In its sample, the clone carrying this T cell receptor beta chain was seen many times. No antigen is known for it. This sample was taken from a study of neurological immune-mediated disorders. TCRdb passed the 5' RACE reads through MiXCR, listing each CDR3 protein once. The sample carries 74,000 or so distinct CDR3 sequences, roughly 9.9% recorded once. The study's findings and limits: TCR-beta repertoires seemed private in all groups, with no expanded CDR3 amino acid sequences shared.

The sequencing input was PBMCs. This receptor was obtained from a man aged 50-59 years in good health.

The CDR3 loop reads CSVDGGTTNEKLFF. The CDR3 nucleotides are TGCAGCGTCGACGGGGGAACAACTAATGAAAAACTGTTTTTT. The chain has TRBV29-1 and TRBJ1-4; perhaps TRBD1 as D (5 bases). Germline lookup yields CDR1 SQVTM and CDR2 ANQGSEA. This CDR3 is built from 14 residues. V shed 6 bases and J shed 0 bases, with 11 bases lying between them.